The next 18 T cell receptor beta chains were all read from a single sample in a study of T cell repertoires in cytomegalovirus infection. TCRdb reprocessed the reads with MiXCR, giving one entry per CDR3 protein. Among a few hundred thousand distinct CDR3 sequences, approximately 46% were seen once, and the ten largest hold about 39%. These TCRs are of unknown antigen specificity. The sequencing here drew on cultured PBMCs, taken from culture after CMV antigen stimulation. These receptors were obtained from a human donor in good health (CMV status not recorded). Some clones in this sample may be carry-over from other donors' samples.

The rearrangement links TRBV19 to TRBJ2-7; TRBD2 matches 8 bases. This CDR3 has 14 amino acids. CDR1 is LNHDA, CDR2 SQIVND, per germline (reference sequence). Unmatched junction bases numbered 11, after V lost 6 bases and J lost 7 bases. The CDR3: CASSPQGGGLEQYF. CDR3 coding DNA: TGTGCCAGTAGCCCCCAAGGCGGGGGGTTGGAGCAGTACTTC.

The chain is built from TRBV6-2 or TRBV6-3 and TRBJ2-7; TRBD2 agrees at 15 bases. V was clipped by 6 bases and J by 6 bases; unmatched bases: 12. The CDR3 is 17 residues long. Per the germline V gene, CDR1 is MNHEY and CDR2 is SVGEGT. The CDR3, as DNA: TGTGCCAGCAGACCGAGACCCGGACTAGCGGGAGGGAGCGAGCAGTACTTC. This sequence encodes CASRPRPGLAGGSEQYF.

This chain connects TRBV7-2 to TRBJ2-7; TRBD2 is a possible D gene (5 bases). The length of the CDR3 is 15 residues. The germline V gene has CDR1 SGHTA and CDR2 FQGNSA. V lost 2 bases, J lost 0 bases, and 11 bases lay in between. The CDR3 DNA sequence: TGTGCCAGCAGCTTAAGTAGAGGGATCTCCTACGAGCAGTACTTC. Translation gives CASSLSRGISYEQYF.

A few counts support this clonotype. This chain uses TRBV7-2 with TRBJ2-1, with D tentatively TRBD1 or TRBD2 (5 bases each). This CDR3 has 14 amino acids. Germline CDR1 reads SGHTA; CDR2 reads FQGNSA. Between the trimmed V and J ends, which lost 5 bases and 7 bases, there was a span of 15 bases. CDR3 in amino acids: CASSPGQALNEQFF. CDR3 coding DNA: TGTGCCAGCAGCCCGGGGCAGGCATTAAATGAGCAGTTCTTC.

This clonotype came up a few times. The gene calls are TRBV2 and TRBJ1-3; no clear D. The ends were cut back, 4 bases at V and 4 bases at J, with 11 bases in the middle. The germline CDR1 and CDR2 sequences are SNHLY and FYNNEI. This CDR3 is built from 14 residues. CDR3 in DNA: TGTGCCAGCAGTGGAGGGCGAACAGGAAACACCATATATTTT. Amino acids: CASSGGRTGNTIYF.

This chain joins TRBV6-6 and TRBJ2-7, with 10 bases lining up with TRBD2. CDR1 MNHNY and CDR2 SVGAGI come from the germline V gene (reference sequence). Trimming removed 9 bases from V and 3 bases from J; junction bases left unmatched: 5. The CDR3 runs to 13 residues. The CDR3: CASRTSGRYEQYF. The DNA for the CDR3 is TGTGCCAGTCGGACTAGCGGTCGCTACGAGCAGTACTTC.

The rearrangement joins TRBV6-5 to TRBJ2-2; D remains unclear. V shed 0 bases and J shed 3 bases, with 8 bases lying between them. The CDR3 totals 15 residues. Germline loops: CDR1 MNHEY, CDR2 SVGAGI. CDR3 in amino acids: CASSYSGGYTGELFF. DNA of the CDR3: TGTGCCAGCAGTTACTCGGGCGGTTACACCGGGGAGCTGTTTTTT.

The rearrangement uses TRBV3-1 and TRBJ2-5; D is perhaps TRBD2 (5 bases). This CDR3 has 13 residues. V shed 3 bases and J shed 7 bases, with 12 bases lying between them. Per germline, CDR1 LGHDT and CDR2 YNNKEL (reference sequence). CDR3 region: CASSQGYEGTQYF. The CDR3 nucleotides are TGTGCCAGCAGCCAGGGGTACGAGGGGACCCAGTACTTC.

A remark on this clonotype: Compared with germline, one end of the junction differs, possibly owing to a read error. DNA of the CDR3: TGTGCCGGCAGCTTGGGACTAGCCGAGTCCTACGAGCAGTACTTC. This codes for CAGSLGLAESYEQYF. V usage is TRBV7-2 and J usage is TRBJ2-7; 9 nucleotides agree with TRBD2. The CDR3 length is 15 residues. The germline V gene encodes CDR1 SGHTA and CDR2 FQGNSA.

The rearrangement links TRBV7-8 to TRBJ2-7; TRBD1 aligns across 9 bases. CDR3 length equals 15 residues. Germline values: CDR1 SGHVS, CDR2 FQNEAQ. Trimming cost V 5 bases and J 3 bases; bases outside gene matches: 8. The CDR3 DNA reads TGTGCCAGCAGCCCCGACAGGGGGGGATACTACGAGCAGTACTTC. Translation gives CASSPDRGGYYEQYF.

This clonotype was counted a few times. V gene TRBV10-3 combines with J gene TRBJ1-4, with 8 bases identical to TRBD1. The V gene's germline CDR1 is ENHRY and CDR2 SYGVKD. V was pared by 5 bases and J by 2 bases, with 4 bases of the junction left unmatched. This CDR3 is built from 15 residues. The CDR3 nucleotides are TGTGCCATCAGTCTGACAGGGGAGACTAATGAAAAACTGTTTTTT. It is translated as CAISLTGETNEKLFF.

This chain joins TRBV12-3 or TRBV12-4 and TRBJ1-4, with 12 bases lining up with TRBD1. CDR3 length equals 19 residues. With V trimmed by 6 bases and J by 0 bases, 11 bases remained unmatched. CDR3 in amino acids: CASRRGTGGLASTNEKLFF. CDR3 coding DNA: TGTGCCAGCAGGCGGGGGACAGGGGGCCTAGCTTCAACTAATGAAAAACTGTTTTTT.

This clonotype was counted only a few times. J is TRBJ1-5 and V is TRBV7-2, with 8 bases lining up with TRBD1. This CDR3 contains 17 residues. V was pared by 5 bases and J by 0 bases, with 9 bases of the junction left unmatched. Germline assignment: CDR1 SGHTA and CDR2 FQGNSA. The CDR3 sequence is CASSPRQGIYSNQPQHF. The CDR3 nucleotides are TGTGCCAGCAGCCCAAGACAGGGGATTTATAGCAATCAGCCCCAGCATTTT.

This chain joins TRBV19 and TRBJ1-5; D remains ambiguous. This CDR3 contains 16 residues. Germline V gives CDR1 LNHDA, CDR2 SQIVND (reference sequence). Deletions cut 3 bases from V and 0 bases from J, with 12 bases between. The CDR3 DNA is TGTGCCAGTAGTATCAGACGGTACAATAGCAATCAGCCCCAGCATTTT. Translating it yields CASSIRRYNSNQPQHF.

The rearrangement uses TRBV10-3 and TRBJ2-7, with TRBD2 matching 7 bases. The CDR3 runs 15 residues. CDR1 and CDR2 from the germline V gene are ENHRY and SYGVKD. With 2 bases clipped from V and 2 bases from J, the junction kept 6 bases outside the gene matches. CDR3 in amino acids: CAISERVAGTYEQYF. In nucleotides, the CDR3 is TGTGCCATCAGTGAGAGGGTAGCGGGTACCTACGAGCAGTACTTC.

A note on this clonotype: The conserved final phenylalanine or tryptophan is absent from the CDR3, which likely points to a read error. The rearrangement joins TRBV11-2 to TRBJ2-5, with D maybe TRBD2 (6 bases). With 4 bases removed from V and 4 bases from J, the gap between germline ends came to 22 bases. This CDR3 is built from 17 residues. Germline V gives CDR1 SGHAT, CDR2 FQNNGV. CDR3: CASSSGGAAVGGETQYC. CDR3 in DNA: TGTGCCAGCAGCTCCGGGGGAGCCGCGGTGGGAGGAGAGACCCAGTACTGC.

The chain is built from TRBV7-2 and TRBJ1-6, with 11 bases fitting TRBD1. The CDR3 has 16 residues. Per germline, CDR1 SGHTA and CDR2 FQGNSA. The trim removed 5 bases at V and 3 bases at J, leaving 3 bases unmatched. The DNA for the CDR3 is TGTGCCAGCAGCAGGACAGGGGGCTTCTATAATTCACCCCTCCACTTT. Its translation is CASSRTGGFYNSPLHF. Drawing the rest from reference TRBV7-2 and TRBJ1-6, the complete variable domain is GAGVSQSPSNKVTEKGKDVELRCDPISGHTALYWYRQSLGQGLEFLIYFQGNSAPDKSGLPSDRFSAERTGGSVSTLTIQRTQQEDSAVYLCASSRTGGFYNSPLHFGNGTRLTVT.

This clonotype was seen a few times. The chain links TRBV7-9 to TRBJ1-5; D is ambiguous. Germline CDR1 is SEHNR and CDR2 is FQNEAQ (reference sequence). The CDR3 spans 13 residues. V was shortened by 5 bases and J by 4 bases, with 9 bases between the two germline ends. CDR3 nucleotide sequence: TGTGCCAGCAGCACGTTCGAAAATCAGCCCCAGCATTTT. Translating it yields CASSTFENQPQHF.